The 15 T cell receptor beta chains in this list originate from one sample, sequenced in a study of T cells after yellow fever vaccination (dated by TCRdb to between 2017 and 2020). Libraries were built with 5' RACE. TCRdb names Illumina HiSeq 2500 as the instrument used. Using fastp at Q25 and MiXCR, TCRdb reprocessed the public reads and kept productive beta chains. A single entry per CDR3 protein holds the most common genes and DNA from its merged rows. This sample holds under 250,000 distinct CDR3 sequences; 6.9% were observed only once. The ten largest clones represent roughly 0.93% of the sample. Taken with the paper, the label for treatment or condition translates to: live attenuated yellow fever vaccine strain. Sequencing used CD4+ T cells sorted from PBMCs, obtained 15 days after the yellow fever booster vaccination. Receptor source: a man younger than 45 who received the YFV17D yellow fever vaccine.

This sequence joins TRBV27 and TRBJ1-5; no clear D gene. The CDR3 length is 17 residues. CDR1 is MNHEY and CDR2 is SMNVEV in the germline V gene (reference sequence). V lost 3 bases and J lost 0, with 15 bases in between. The CDR3 coding sequence is TGTGCCAGCAGTTTCCGTTCCCCCGTTAATAGCAATCAGCCCCAGCATTTT. Amino acids: CASSFRSPVNSNQPQHF.

This chain links TRBV14 with TRBJ1-3; no clear D gene. The CDR3 runs 13 residues. V lost 1 base and J 0 bases, leaving 1 base between the germline ends. Germline CDR1 reads SGHDN; CDR2 reads FVKESK. The CDR3, as DNA: TGTGCCAGCAGCCAAGCCTCTGGAAACACCATATATTTT. Residues: CASSQASGNTIYF.

This clonotype turned up a few times. V and J are TRBV15 and TRBJ2-1; TRBD2 matches 9 bases. Germline-derived CDR1 and CDR2 are LNHNV and YYDKDF (reference sequence). V dropped 1 base and J dropped 10; count of bases not matched to a gene: 11. CDR3 length: 16 amino acids. The CDR3 DNA follows: TGTGCCACCAGCAGAGGTCCAGCGGGAGGCCCTAGGGAGCAGTTCTTC. It translates to CATSRGPAGGPREQFF. Filled out from reference TRBV15 and TRBJ2-1, the complete variable domain reads DAMVIQNPRYQVTQFGKPVTLSCSQTLNHNVMYWYQQKSSQAPKLLFHYYDKDFNNEADTPDNFQSRRPNTSFCFLDIRSPGLGDTAMYLCATSRGPAGGPREQFFGPGTRLTVL.

This clonotype has a count of ten or more. The J gene is TRBJ1-1, the V gene TRBV20-1; TRBD1 might be the D (6 bases). In germline, CDR1 is DFQATT, CDR2 SNEGSKA (reference sequence). The V and J ends lost 6 bases and 3 bases respectively, with 14 bases between them. The CDR3 spans 13 residues. The CDR3, as DNA: TGCAGTGCAGGCGACAGGCCGGACACTGAAGCTTTCTTT. Protein product: CSAGDRPDTEAFF.

The J gene is TRBJ1-4, the V gene TRBV12-3 or TRBV12-4; D is uncertain. The CDR3 spans 15 residues. Trimming removed 2 bases at V and 2 bases at J, with 9 bases between. The CDR3 region is CASSLSPGTNEKLFF. The CDR3 bases are TGTGCCAGCAGTTTATCCCCCGGGACTAATGAAAAACTGTTTTTT.

This clonotype occurred a few times. The rearrangement links TRBV7-2 to TRBJ1-6; no firm D call. Germline lookup yields CDR1 SGHTA and CDR2 FQGNSA. Trimming cost V 1 base and J 12 bases, with 7 bases left between them. The CDR3 sequence is 12 residues long. The CDR3 coding sequence is TGTGCCAGCAGCTTAGATGCGGGACCCCTCCACTTT. Protein: CASSLDAGPLHF.

This clonotype was detected only a few times. The V gene is TRBV7-2, the J gene TRBJ2-5; weak D call: TRBD1 (5 bases). This CDR3 spans 13 amino acids. Germline V gives CDR1 SGHTA, CDR2 FQGNSA. Trimming stripped 4 bases from V and 2 bases from J, with 8 bases between. The CDR3 protein is CASSSRQQETQYF. The CDR3 DNA reads as TGTGCCAGCAGCTCCCGACAGCAAGAGACCCAGTACTTC.

This clonotype was counted between two and nine times. This sequence joins TRBV5-1 and TRBJ2-7, with 8 bases that match TRBD2. V shed 2 bases, J shed 7 bases, and the junction held 8 bases outside the gene matches. CDR1 is SGHRS, CDR2 YFSETQ, per germline. This CDR3 is built from 14 residues. CDR3 loop: CASSFDSGKSEQYF. The CDR3 nucleotides read TGCGCCAGCAGCTTCGATAGCGGGAAGTCGGAGCAGTACTTC.

This clonotype was observed a handful of times. The V call is TRBV28, the J call TRBJ2-2, with 7 bases that match TRBD2. The CDR3 is 19 amino acids. V was pared by 1 base and J by 2 bases, with 13 bases of the junction left unmatched. Germline V CDR1 and CDR2: MDHEN, SYDVKM. The CDR3 sequence is CASSLYSWGGSPNTGELFF. In DNA, the CDR3 is TGTGCCAGCAGTTTATATTCCTGGGGCGGGAGCCCAAACACCGGGGAGCTGTTTTTT.

The rearrangement joins TRBV7-2 to TRBJ1-4; D not certain. V was cut by 6 bases and J by 8 bases, with 16 bases left in between. The CDR3 has 14 amino acids. Germline V lookup: CDR1 SGHTA, CDR2 FQGNSA. CDR3 loop: CASRSGRWKEKLFF. In DNA form, the CDR3 reads TGTGCCAGCAGGTCGGGGAGGTGGAAGGAAAAACTGTTTTTT.

The genes are TRBV20-1 and TRBJ2-5; a possible D gene is TRBD2 (6 bases). Trimming took off 5 bases at V and 7 bases at J, with 20 bases between the two ends. This CDR3 spans 14 amino acids. Germline V gene lookup returns CDR1 DFQATT and CDR2 SNEGSKA (reference sequence). CDR3 nucleotides: TGCAGTGCTTCGCGGACTACCCAGTACGGGACCCAGTACTTC. Protein product: CSASRTTQYGTQYF.

The chain carries TRBV6-5 and TRBJ2-7; TRBD1 matches at 9 bases. The J segment lost 0 bases and the V segment lost 0 bases, leaving 3 bases of the junction unmatched. Germline lookup yields CDR1 MNHEY and CDR2 SVGAGI. This CDR3 has 16 residues. CDR3 in DNA: TGTGCCAGCAGTTACTCGACAGGGGGGAGCTCCTACGAGCAGTACTTC. Translating gives CASSYSTGGSSYEQYF.

This clonotype has at least ten counts. This chain links TRBV3-1 with TRBJ2-3; a possible D gene is TRBD2 (6 bases). Trimming took off 1 base at V and 2 bases at J, with 16 bases between the two ends. This CDR3 has 17 residues. The germline CDR1 and CDR2 sequences are LGHDT and YNNKEL (reference sequence). In DNA, the CDR3 is TGTGCCAGCAGCCAAGTGGACGGGACTCCAAACACAGATACGCAGTATTTT. Residues: CASSQVDGTPNTDTQYF.

This clonotype was observed a few times. V gene TRBV4-3 combines with J gene TRBJ1-1, with D hard to call. CDR1 and CDR2 from the germline V gene are LGHNA and YSLEER. CDR3 length: 15 amino acids. With 0 bases removed from V and 1 base from J, the gap between germline ends came to 9 bases. The DNA of the CDR3 is TGCGCCAGCAGCCAAGATCCCGCAGGGAACACTGAAGCTTTCTTT. Its translation is CASSQDPAGNTEAFF.

Here the CDR3 DNA reads TGTGCCAGCTCACCCCTCTCTGGGAACCAGTACTTC. Translated: CASSPLSGNQYF. The chain uses TRBV18 and TRBJ2-5; D is unresolved. Germline CDR1 is KGHSH and CDR2 is LQKENI. The CDR3 is made up of 12 amino acids. Trimming took off 3 bases at V and 10 bases at J, with 12 bases between the two ends.